This T cell receptor (beta chain) was observed in a study of cytomegalovirus exposure and HLA in healthy donors. V lost 4 bases and J lost 1; bases outside the gene matches: 9. Germline-derived CDR1 and CDR2 are MNHEY and SMNVEV (reference sequence). The CDR3 spans 16 residues. Primers: 60 Vbeta forward and 13 Jbeta reverse. Sequencing was performed with immunoSEQ multiplex PCR; in TCRdb, only in-frame clones are kept and a portion is missing. The data show 150,000 to 200,000 clones, around 87% seen once. Study-level results: The authors excluded some V segments, including TRBV6-2 and TRBV6-3, as indistinguishable. It was taken for granted in presence/absence analyses that sequencing depth across donors was roughly uniform. While the bulk of TCR sequences proved rare, some public TCRs turned up in many donors.

On this clone: Its specificity is unknown.

The chain is built from TRBV27 and TRBJ2-7; 8 bases are a match to TRBD2. The sample taken for sequencing was PBMCs. This clonotype originated in a woman aged 18-29 years in good health and CMV-seronegative. The CDR3 bases are TGTGCCAGCAGTTCACCCGGACTAGCTGGTTCCTACGAGCAGTACTTC. This translates into CASSSPGLAGSYEQYF.